The 30 T cell receptor beta chains below all came from one sample that was sequenced in a study of blood T cell repertoires in COVID-19. Profiled with immunoSEQ multiplex PCR; TCRdb holds only in-frame clones, not every one. The sample records about 220,000 clones, just under 85% being singletons. The material sequenced was PBMCs or T cells enriched from blood (not recorded which). These receptors were taken from a woman in her thirties or forties with acute COVID-19.

The genes are TRBV6-2 or TRBV6-3 and TRBJ2-7; weak D call: TRBD1 (5 bases). This CDR3 has 14 residues. CDR1 and CDR2 (germline): MNHEY, SVGEGT. Trimming pared 5 bases from V and 4 bases from J, leaving 15 bases between. The CDR3 region is CASSLDRGLYEQYF. CDR3 coding DNA: TGTGCCAGCAGTCTAGACAGAGGATTGTACGAGCAGTACTTC.

The chain uses TRBV3-1 (or the pseudogene TRBV3-2) and TRBJ1-1, with D perhaps TRBD1 (5 bases). Trimming removed 0 bases at V and 4 bases at J, with 9 bases between. Per germline, CDR1 LGHDT and CDR2 YNNKEL (reference sequence). CDR3 length: 14 amino acids. The CDR3, as DNA: TGTGCCAGCAGCCAAGATTACGGGGGCACTGAAGCTTTCTTT. Translating gives CASSQDYGGTEAFF.

This chain connects TRBV6-5 to TRBJ1-6; TRBD1 aligns across 7 bases. The CDR3 sequence is 16 residues long. Germline values: CDR1 MNHEY, CDR2 SVGAGI. V shed 0 bases, J shed 8 bases, and the junction held 7 bases outside the gene matches. The DNA for the CDR3 is TGTGCCAGCAGTTACTCGAGGGGGCGCGGAGATTCACCCCTCCACTTT. Its protein product is CASSYSRGRGDSPLHF.

The chain has TRBV27 and TRBJ1-1, with D perhaps TRBD1 (6 bases). The V gene's germline CDR1 is MNHEY and CDR2 SMNVEV (reference sequence). Trimming pared 7 bases from V and 1 base from J, leaving 25 bases between. This CDR3 comprises 18 residues. The CDR3 region is CASTTQWEGEGKNTEAFF. The DNA of the CDR3 is TGTGCCAGCACTACACAATGGGAGGGGGAAGGGAAGAACACTGAAGCTTTCTTT.

J is TRBJ1-1 and V is TRBV20-1, with 7 bases aligning to TRBD1. Germline CDR1 reads DFQATT; CDR2 reads SNEGSKA (reference sequence). The CDR3 covers 17 residues. Unmatched junction bases numbered 13, after V lost 3 bases and J lost 0 bases. CDR3 protein: CSASPGDSSFMNTEAFF. CDR3 DNA sequence: TGCAGTGCTAGTCCCGGGGACAGTTCGTTCATGAACACTGAAGCTTTCTTT.

This chain links TRBV7-9 with TRBJ2-7; 8 nucleotides line up with TRBD2. Looked up from germline, CDR1 is SEHNR and CDR2 is FQNEAQ (reference sequence). This CDR3 is built from 15 residues. J gave up 7 bases and V 6 bases, and 14 bases lay outside the gene matches. The CDR3: CASRAAERESEEQYF. CDR3 DNA: TGTGCCAGCAGGGCGGCCGAGCGGGAGTCCGAGGAGCAGTACTTC.

The rearrangement uses TRBV28 and TRBJ2-2; possible D gene TRBD2, 6 bases. The CDR3 loop spans 16 amino acids. Germline values: CDR1 MDHEN, CDR2 SYDVKM. The V end was cut by 5 bases, the J end by 2 bases, with 15 bases between. The CDR3 here is CASSAGTFLNTGELFF. The CDR3 DNA follows: TGTGCCAGCAGTGCGGGGACTTTTTTAAACACCGGGGAGCTGTTTTTT.

The chain carries TRBV6-5 and TRBJ2-5; TRBD2 aligns across 13 bases. The CDR3 is made up of 15 amino acids. The germline CDR1 and CDR2 sequences are MNHEY and SVGAGI. V gave up 5 bases and J gave up 7 bases; unmatched junction bases: 7. CDR3 sequence: CASSPGLAGSGTQYF. CDR3 sequence (DNA): TGTGCCAGCAGTCCGGGACTAGCGGGGTCAGGGACCCAGTACTTC.

The gene calls are TRBV5-1 and TRBJ1-4; D unclear. The CDR3 sequence is 14 residues long. Trimming cost V 0 bases and J 7 bases, with 10 bases left between them. Germline CDR1 is SGHRS and CDR2 is YFSETQ. The CDR3 loop reads CASSLEFPGEKLFF. The CDR3 region has the DNA TGCGCCAGCAGCTTGGAATTCCCGGGTGAAAAACTGTTTTTT.

This chain joins TRBV11-3 and TRBJ2-5, with a tentative D call TRBD2 (5 bases). Deletions cut 2 bases from V and 3 bases from J, with 22 bases between. This CDR3 contains 18 residues. From germline, CDR1 is SGHNT and CDR2 YENEEA. The CDR3 DNA sequence: TGTGCCAGCAGCTTAACCCCACTAGTCCACCTCTTAAAAGAGACCCAGTACTTC. This translates into CASSLTPLVHLLKETQYF. Based on the CDR3 plus reference TRBV11-3 and TRBJ2-5, the full variable domain is EAGVVQSPRYKIIEKKQPVAFWCNPISGHNTLYWYLQNLGQGPELLIRYENEEAVDDSQLPKDRFSAERLKGVDSTLKIQPAELGDSAVYLCASSLTPLVHLLKETQYFGPGTRLLVL.

In this sample, this clone turned up a few times. The chain couples TRBV6-5 to TRBJ1-2; TRBD1 matches at 11 bases. Trimming cost V 2 bases and J 4 bases; bases outside gene matches: 0. This CDR3 has 14 residues. Germline loops: CDR1 MNHEY, CDR2 SVGAGI. CDR3 amino acids: CASSYGTGGYGYTF. The CDR3, as DNA: TGTGCCAGCAGTTACGGGACAGGGGGCTATGGCTACACCTTC.

The J gene is TRBJ1-5, the V gene TRBV7-2, with D maybe TRBD1 (6 bases). V lost 2 bases to trimming and J lost 1 base, with 12 bases between them. CDR1 is SGHTA, CDR2 FQGNSA, per germline. CDR3 length: 16 residues. The CDR3 sequence: CASSLLARGSNQPQHF. CDR3 DNA: TGTGCCAGCAGCTTACTGGCCAGGGGAAGCAATCAGCCCCAGCATTTT.

The V gene is TRBV28, the J gene TRBJ1-5; no clear D. Trimming took off 3 bases at V and 9 bases at J, with 21 bases between the two ends. This CDR3 spans 16 amino acids. The germline V gene has CDR1 MDHEN and CDR2 SYDVKM. This CDR3 reads CASSFSALTNSRPQHF. The DNA for the CDR3 is TGTGCCAGCAGTTTTTCAGCTCTTACGAATAGCCGGCCCCAGCATTTT. The full variable domain, its missing parts supplied by reference TRBV28 and TRBJ1-5, is DVKVTQSSRYLVKRTGEKVFLECVQDMDHENMFWYRQDPGLGLRLIYFSYDVKMKEKGDIPEGYSVSREKKERFSLILESASTNQTSMYLCASSFSALTNSRPQHFGDGTRLSIL.

The V call is TRBV6-5, the J call TRBJ1-1; 7 bases are shared with TRBD1. Per germline, CDR1 MNHEY and CDR2 SVGAGI. The CDR3 length is 14 residues. V shed 5 bases and J 2 bases; nucleotides not matched to a gene: 5. The CDR3 sequence is CASSHRGSNTEAFF. CDR3 DNA: TGTGCCAGCAGTCACAGGGGAAGTAACACTGAAGCTTTCTTT.

The chain links TRBV5-4 to TRBJ1-3, with D possibly TRBD1 on 6 matching bases. The CDR3 runs 15 residues. V lost 5 bases, J lost 4 bases, and 16 bases lay in between. The germline CDR1 and CDR2 sequences are SGHNT and YYREEE (reference sequence). The CDR3 spells CASSSGQTEGNTIYF. The CDR3, as DNA: TGTGCCAGCAGTTCCGGACAGACGGAGGGAAACACCATATATTTT.

The J gene is TRBJ1-3, the V gene TRBV6-5; D remains ambiguous. This CDR3 is 14 amino acids long. Germline CDR1 is MNHEY and CDR2 is SVGAGI. The germline V and J ends were trimmed by 7 bases and 0 bases, with 10 bases remaining between them. This CDR3 is CASMPGYSGNTIYF. The CDR3, as DNA: TGTGCCAGCATGCCGGGTTACTCTGGAAACACCATATATTTT.

CDR3 region: CASSKGAGNYEQYF. For the CDR3, the DNA is TGCGCCAGTTCTAAGGGCGCGGGAAACTACGAGCAGTACTTC. The chain links TRBV10-1 to TRBJ2-7, with D maybe TRBD2 (6 bases). The germline V gene has CDR1 WNHNN and CDR2 SYGVQD (reference sequence). There are 14 residues in the CDR3. V dropped 9 bases and J dropped 3 bases, with 18 bases sitting between them.

The J gene is TRBJ1-6, the V gene TRBV9; 10 positions match TRBD1. The germline V gene has CDR1 SGDLS and CDR2 YYNGEE. CDR3 length: 15 amino acids. The V and J ends lost 2 bases and 10 bases, in that order; junction bases with no gene match: 6. In nucleotides, the CDR3 is TGTGCCAGCAGCGTCTTAGGGACAGGGGTATCACCCCTCCACTTT. Translated: CASSVLGTGVSPLHF.

Of note for this clone: The conserved final phenylalanine or tryptophan is absent from the CDR3, which likely points to a read error. The DNA is left out, because the CDR3 cannot be placed on it with certainty; the CDR3 is given as TCRdb lists it. This chain uses TRBV3-1 (or the pseudogene TRBV3-2) with TRBJ1-3. The CDR3 spans 14 amino acids, including both terminal residues. Per germline, CDR1 LGHDT and CDR2 YNNKEL (reference sequence). CDR3 loop: CASSRKDGLRLLAR.

V is TRBV18 and J is TRBJ2-3; 8 bases align to TRBD1. From germline, CDR1 is KGHSH and CDR2 LQKENI. V lost 3 bases and J lost 3; bases outside the gene matches: 8. CDR3 size: 16 residues. The CDR3 sequence is CASSPKGTGGTDTQYF. The CDR3 nucleotides are TGTGCCAGCTCACCTAAGGGAACAGGGGGTACAGATACGCAGTATTTT.

V usage is TRBV11-2 and J usage is TRBJ1-2, with 7 bases fitting TRBD1. The CDR3 is 14 residues long. The V and J ends lost 4 bases and 7 bases, in that order; junction bases with no gene match: 9. The V gene's germline CDR1 is SGHAT and CDR2 FQNNGV. The DNA of the CDR3 is TGTGCCAGCAGCTCCGAGGGGGCGCAAGGTGGCTACACCTTC. Encoded protein: CASSSEGAQGGYTF. Variable domain in full (rest from reference TRBV11-2 and TRBJ1-2): EAGVAQSPRYKIIEKRQSVAFWCNPISGHATLYWYQQILGQGPKLLIQFQNNGVVDDSQLPKDRFSAERLKGVDSTLKIQPAKLEDSAVYLCASSSEGAQGGYTFGSGTRLTVV.

The V and J genes are TRBV27 and TRBJ2-1; 12 positions agree with TRBD2. V gave up 5 bases and J gave up 8 bases; unmatched junction bases: 4. The CDR3 has 14 amino acids. In germline, CDR1 is MNHEY, CDR2 SMNVEV (reference sequence). The CDR3 nucleotides are TGTGCCAGCAGTAGGAGACTAGCGGGAGATGAGCAGTTCTTC. Its translation is CASSRRLAGDEQFF.

This clone was seen once. The chain links TRBV5-1 to TRBJ2-3; 9 positions match TRBD2. Germline CDR1 reads SGHRS; CDR2 reads YFSETQ. CDR3 length: 17 amino acids. Losses at the gene ends were 0 bases for V and 1 base for J; bases not matched to a gene: 6. The CDR3 region is CASSLAGGGRGTDTQYF. In DNA, the CDR3 is TGCGCCAGCAGCTTGGCCGGAGGCGGGAGGGGCACAGATACGCAGTATTTT.

The chain joins TRBV30 to TRBJ1-2; no firm D call. Looked up from germline, CDR1 is GTSNPN and CDR2 is SVGIG (reference sequence). The CDR3 consists of 12 residues. The germline V and J ends were trimmed by 2 bases and 4 bases, with 8 bases remaining between them. The CDR3 region has the DNA TGTGCCTGGAGTAAAACGGTCTATGGCTACACCTTC. Its translation is CAWSKTVYGYTF.

The chain joins TRBV5-1 to TRBJ1-1; no definite D call. CDR1 and CDR2 (germline): SGHRS, YFSETQ. This CDR3 comprises 15 residues. Trimming shortened V by 0 bases and J by 1 base, and 10 bases separated the two germline ends. CDR3: CASSLDVATNTEAFF. In DNA, the CDR3 is TGCGCCAGCAGCTTGGACGTGGCAACGAACACTGAAGCTTTCTTT. Full variable domain (rest looked up from reference TRBV5-1 and TRBJ1-1): KAGVTQTPRYLIKTRGQQVTLSCSPISGHRSVSWYQQTPGQGLQFLFEYFSETQRNKGNFPGRFSGRQFSNSRSEMNVSTLELGDSALYLCASSLDVATNTEAFFGQGTRLTVV.

The gene calls are TRBV6-1 and TRBJ1-1; tentative D call: TRBD1 (6 bases). Trimming took off 0 bases at V and 1 base at J, with 9 bases between the two ends. The germline gives CDR1 MNHNS, CDR2 SASEGT. This CDR3 contains 15 residues. The DNA for the CDR3 is TGTGCCAGCAGTGAAGCGGGGGGGCCGAACACTGAAGCTTTCTTT. Residues: CASSEAGGPNTEAFF.

The rearrangement uses TRBV19 and TRBJ1-2; D might be TRBD1 (6 bases). This CDR3 has 14 residues. Per the germline V gene, CDR1 is LNHDA and CDR2 is SQIVND (reference sequence). The V gene lost 1 base and the J gene lost 1 base, with 7 bases spanning the gap. CDR3 coding DNA: TGTGCCAGTAGTATAGGCAGGGGTAACTATGGCTACACCTTC. Its protein product is CASSIGRGNYGYTF.

Note on this clone: It is unclear where the CDR3 begins or ends on the DNA, so no DNA is shown, and the CDR3 is as TCRdb lists it. This chain links TRBV21-1 with TRBJ2-2; TRBD2, the table's D call, lacks a check against the DNA. TRBV21-1 is designated a pseudogene. The CDR3 sequence runs 17 residues, both termini included. CDR3: CASSKVGAGAVTGELFF.

The rearrangement links TRBV18 to TRBJ2-7; TRBD2 matches at 8 bases. Germline CDR1 and CDR2: KGHSH and LQKENI. The V segment lost 6 bases and the J segment 3 bases; nucleotides outside the gene matches: 13. The CDR3 is made up of 16 amino acids. CDR3 in amino acids: CASSPPGGALLYEQYF. DNA for the CDR3: TGTGCCAGCTCCCCCCCGGGGGGGGCCCTGCTCTACGAGCAGTACTTC.

The gene calls are TRBV3-1 (or the pseudogene TRBV3-2) and TRBJ2-3; no clear D. This CDR3 has 12 amino acids. CDR1 is LGHDT, CDR2 YNNKEL, per germline (reference sequence). With 3 bases removed from V and 7 bases from J, the gap between germline ends came to 8 bases. The CDR3 nucleotides are TGTGCCAGCAGCCAGACACAGAATACGCAGTATTTT. Its protein product is CASSQTQNTQYF.